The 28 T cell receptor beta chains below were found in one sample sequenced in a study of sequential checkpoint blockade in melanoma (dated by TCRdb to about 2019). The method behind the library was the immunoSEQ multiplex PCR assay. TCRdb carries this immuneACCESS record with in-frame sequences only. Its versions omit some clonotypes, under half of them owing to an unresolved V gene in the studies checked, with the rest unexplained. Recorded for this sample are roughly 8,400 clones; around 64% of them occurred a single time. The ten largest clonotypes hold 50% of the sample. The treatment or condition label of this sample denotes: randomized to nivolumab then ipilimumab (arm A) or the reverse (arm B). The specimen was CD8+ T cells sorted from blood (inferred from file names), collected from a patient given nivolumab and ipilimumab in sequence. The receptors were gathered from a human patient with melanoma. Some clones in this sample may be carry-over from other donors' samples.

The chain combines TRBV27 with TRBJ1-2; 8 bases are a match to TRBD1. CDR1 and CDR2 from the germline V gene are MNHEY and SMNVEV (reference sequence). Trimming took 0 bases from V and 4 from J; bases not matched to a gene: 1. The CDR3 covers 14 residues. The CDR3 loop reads CASSLSTGAYGYTF. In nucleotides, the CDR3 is TGTGCCAGCAGTTTATCGACAGGGGCCTATGGCTACACCTTC.

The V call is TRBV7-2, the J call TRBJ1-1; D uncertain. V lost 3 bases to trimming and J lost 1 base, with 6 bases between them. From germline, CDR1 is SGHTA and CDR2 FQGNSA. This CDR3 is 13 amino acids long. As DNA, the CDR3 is TGTGCCAGCAGCTTTGCGGAGAACACTGAAGCTTTCTTT. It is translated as CASSFAENTEAFF.

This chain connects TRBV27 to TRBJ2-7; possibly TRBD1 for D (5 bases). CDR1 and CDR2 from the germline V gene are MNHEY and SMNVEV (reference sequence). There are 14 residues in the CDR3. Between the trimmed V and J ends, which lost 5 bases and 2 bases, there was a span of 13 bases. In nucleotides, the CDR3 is TGTGCCAGCAGTCCCCTGGGGCCCGCCTACGAGCAGTACTTC. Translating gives CASSPLGPAYEQYF.

Here the CDR3 reads CASSSKRGPIAYEQYF. CDR3 DNA: TGTGCCAGCAGCAGCAAGCGGGGGCCTATAGCCTACGAGCAGTACTTC. This sequence joins TRBV7-9 and TRBJ2-7; TRBD2 agrees at 8 bases. Germline V gene data show CDR1 as SEHNR and CDR2 as FQNEAQ (reference sequence). The V gene end was trimmed by 5 bases and the J gene end by 2 bases; junction bases not matched to a gene: 11. This CDR3 spans 16 amino acids.

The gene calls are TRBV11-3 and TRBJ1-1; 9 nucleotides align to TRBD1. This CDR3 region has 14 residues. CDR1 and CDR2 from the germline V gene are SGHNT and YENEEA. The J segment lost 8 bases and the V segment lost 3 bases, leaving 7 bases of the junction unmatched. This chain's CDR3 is CASSFSRDRAEAFF. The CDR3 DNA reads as TGTGCCAGCAGCTTCAGCCGGGACAGGGCCGAAGCTTTCTTT.

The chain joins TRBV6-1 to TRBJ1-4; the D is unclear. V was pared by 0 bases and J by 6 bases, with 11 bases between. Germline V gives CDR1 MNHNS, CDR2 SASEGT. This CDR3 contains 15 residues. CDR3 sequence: CASSEAFDTDEKLFF. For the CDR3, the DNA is TGTGCCAGCAGTGAAGCATTTGACACCGATGAAAAACTGTTTTTT.

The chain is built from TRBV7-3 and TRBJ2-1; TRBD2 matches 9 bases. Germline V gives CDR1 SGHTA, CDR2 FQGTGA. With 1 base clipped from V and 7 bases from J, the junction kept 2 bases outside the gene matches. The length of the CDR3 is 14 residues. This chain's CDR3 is CASSLSLAGNEQFF. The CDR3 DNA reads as TGTGCCAGCAGCTTAAGTCTAGCGGGGAATGAGCAGTTCTTC.

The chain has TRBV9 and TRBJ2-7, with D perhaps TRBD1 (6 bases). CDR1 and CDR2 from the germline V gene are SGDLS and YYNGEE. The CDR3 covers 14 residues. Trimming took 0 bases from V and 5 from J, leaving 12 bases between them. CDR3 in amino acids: CASSVAGRGHEQYF. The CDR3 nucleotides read TGTGCCAGCAGCGTAGCTGGCAGGGGCCACGAGCAGTACTTC.

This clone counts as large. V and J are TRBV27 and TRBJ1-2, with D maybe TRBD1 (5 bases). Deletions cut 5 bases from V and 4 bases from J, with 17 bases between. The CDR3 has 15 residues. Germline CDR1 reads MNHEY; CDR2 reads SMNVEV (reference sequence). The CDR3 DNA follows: TGTGCCAGCAGTCAGCGGGCGGAGGGGCTCTATGGCTACACCTTC. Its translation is CASSQRAEGLYGYTF.

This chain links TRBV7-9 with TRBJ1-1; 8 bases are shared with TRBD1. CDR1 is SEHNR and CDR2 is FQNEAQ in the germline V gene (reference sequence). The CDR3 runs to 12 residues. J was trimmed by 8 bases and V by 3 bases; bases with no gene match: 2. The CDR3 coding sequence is TGTGCCAGCAGCTTTTGGGACAGGGAAGCTTTCTTT. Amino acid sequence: CASSFWDREAFF.

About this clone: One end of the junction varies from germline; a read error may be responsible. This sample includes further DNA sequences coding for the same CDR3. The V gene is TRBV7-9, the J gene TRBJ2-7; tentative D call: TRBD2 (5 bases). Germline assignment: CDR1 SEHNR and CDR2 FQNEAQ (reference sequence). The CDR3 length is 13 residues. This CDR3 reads CASSQEGWDEQYF. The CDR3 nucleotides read TGCGCCAGCAGCCAAGAGGGCTGGGACGAGCAGTACTTC. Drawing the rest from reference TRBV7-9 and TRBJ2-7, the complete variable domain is DTGVSQNPRHKITKRGQNVTFRCDPISEHNRLYWYRQTLGQGPEFLTYFQNEAQLEKSRLLSDRFSAERPKGSFSTLEIQRTEQGDSAMYLCASSQEGWDEQYFGPGTRLTVT.

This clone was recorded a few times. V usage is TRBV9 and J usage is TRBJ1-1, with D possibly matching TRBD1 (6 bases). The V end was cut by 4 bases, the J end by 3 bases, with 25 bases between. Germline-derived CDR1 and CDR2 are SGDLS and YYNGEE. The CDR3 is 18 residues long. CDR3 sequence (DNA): TGTGCCAGCAGCCCTGGGGGCAGCCCGGGGGGTGCGCACACTGAAGCTTTCTTT. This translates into CASSPGGSPGGAHTEAFF.

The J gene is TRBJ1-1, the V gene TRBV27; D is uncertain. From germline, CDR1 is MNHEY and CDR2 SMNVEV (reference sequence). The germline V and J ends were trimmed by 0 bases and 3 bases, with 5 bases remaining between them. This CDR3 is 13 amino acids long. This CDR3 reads CASSLSTDTEAFF. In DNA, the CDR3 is TGTGCCAGCAGTTTATCCACAGACACTGAAGCTTTCTTT.

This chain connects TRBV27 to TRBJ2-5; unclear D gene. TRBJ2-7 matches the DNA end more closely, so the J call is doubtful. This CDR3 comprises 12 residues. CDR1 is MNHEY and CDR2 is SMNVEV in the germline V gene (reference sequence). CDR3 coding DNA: TGTGCCAGCAGTTCACCGTCCTACGAGCAGTACTTC. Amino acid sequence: CASSSPSYEQYF.

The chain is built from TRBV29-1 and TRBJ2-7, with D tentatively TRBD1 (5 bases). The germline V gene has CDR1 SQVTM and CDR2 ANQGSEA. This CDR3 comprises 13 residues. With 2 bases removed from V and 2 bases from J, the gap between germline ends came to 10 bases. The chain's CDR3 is CSVEWGSTYEQYF. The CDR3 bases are TGCAGCGTTGAATGGGGCAGCACCTACGAGCAGTACTTC.

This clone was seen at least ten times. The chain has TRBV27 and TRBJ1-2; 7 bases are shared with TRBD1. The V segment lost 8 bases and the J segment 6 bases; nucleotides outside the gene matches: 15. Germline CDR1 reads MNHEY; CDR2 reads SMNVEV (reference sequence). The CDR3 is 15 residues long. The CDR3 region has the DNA TGTGCCAGCGGTCTCGATGTAAGGGGGCGAGATGGCTACACCTTC. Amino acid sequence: CASGLDVRGRDGYTF.

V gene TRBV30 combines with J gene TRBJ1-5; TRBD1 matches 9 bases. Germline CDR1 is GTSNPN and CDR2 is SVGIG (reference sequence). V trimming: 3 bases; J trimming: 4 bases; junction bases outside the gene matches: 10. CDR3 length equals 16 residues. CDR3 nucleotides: TGTGCCTGGAGATGGGACAGGGCAATTGAAAATCAGCCCCAGCATTTT. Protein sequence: CAWRWDRAIENQPQHF.

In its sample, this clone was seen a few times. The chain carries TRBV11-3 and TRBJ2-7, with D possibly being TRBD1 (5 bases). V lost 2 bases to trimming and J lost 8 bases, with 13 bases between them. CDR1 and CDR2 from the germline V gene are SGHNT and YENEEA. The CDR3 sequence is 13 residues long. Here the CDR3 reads CASSLTQGHKQYF. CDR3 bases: TGTGCCAGCAGCTTAACTCAGGGCCACAAGCAGTACTTC.

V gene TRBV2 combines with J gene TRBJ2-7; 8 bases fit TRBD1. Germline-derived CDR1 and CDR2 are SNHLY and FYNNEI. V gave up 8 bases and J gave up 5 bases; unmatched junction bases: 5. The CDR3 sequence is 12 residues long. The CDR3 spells CASGDRGNEQYF. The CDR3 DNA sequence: TGTGCCAGCGGCGACAGGGGAAACGAGCAGTACTTC.

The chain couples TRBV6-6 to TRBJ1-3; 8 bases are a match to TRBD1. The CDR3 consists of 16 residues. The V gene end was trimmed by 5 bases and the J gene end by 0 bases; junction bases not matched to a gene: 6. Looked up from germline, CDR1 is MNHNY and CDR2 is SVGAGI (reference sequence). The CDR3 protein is CASSGRTGLSGNTIYF. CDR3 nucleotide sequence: TGTGCCAGCAGTGGGAGGACAGGGCTCTCTGGAAACACCATATATTTT.

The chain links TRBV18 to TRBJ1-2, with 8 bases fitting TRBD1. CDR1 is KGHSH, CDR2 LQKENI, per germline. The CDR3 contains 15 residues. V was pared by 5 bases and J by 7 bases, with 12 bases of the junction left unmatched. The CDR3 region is CASSETGDNYGGYTF. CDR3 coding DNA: TGTGCCAGCTCAGAGACAGGGGACAACTATGGTGGCTACACCTTC.

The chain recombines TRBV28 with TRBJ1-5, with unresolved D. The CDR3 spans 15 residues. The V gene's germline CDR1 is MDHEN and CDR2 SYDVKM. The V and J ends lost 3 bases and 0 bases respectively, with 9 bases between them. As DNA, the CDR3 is TGTGCCAGCAGTTTGGAGCTAACTAGCAATCAGCCCCAGCATTTT. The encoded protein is CASSLELTSNQPQHF.

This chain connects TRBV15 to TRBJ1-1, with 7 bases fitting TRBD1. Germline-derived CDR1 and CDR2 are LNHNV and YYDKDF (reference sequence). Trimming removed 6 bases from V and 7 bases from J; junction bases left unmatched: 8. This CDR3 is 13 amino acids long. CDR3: CATRRRGRFEAFF. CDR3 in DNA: TGTGCCACCAGAAGGAGGGGGCGTTTTGAAGCTTTCTTT.

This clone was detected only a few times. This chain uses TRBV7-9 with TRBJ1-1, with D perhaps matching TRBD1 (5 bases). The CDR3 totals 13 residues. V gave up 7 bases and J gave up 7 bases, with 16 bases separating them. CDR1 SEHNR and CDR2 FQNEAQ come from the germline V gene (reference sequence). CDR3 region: CASTGGGKGEAFF. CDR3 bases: TGTGCCAGCACCGGGGGAGGGAAAGGTGAAGCTTTCTTT.

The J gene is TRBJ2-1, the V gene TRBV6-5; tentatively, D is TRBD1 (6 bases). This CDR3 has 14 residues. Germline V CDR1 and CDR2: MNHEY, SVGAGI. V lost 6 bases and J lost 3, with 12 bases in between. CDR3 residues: CASSIPGDYNEQFF. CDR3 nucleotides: TGTGCCAGCAGCATACCAGGGGACTACAATGAGCAGTTCTTC.

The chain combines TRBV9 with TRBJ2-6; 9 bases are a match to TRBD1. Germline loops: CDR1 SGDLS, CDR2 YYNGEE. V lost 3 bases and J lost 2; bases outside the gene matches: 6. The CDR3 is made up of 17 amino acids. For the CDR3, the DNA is TGTGCCAGCAGCGGGGGGACAGGGCGACCTGGGGCCAACGTCCTGACTTTC. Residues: CASSGGTGRPGANVLTF.

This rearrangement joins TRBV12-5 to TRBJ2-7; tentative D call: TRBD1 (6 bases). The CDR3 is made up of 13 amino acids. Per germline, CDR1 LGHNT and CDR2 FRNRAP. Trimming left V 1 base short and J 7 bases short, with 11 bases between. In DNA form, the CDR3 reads TGTGCTAGTGGTTTGGAACAGGGCAGGGAGCAGTACTTC. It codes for CASGLEQGREQYF. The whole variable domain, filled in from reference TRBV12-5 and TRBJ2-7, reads DARVTQTPRHKVTEMGQEVTMRCQPILGHNTVFWYRQTMMQGLELLAYFRNRAPLDDSGMPKDRFSAEMPDATLATLKIQPSEPRDSAVYFCASGLEQGREQYFGPGTRLTVT.

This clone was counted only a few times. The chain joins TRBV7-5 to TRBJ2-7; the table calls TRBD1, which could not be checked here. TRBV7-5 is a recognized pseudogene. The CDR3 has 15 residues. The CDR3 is CASSPRTGLTYEQYF. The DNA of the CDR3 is TGTGCCAGCAGCCCCCGGACAGGCCTAACCTACGAGCAGTACTTC.